Sequencing of this TCR beta chain was carried out in a study of shared clonotypes between healthy human individuals. General study points: Sampling involved blood alone; tissue repertoires likely differ. Among non-shared clonotypes, generation probabilities were lower than among those shared by all four donors.

A remark on this clone: The antigen is not known.

Under the authors' procedure: ImmunoSEQ supplied junction-only sequences lacking quality scores, so filtering was different. Using immunoSEQ multiplex PCR, the repertoire was profiled, and TCRdb retains in-frame clones only, with some absent. D and trimming come from the DNA, and the V and J calls and clone size come from that table. The sample records some 1.5 million clones, approximately 98% being singletons. The germline gives CDR1 SGHVS, CDR2 FNYEAQ. V shed 2 bases, J shed 10 bases, and the junction held 9 bases outside the gene matches. CDR3 size: 15 residues. The chain recombines TRBV7-6 with TRBJ2-1; TRBD2 aligns across 9 bases. Sequencing was carried out using naive CD4+ T cells sorted from blood. Subset meaning: CD45RA+ positively selected. The TCR originated in a man younger than 45 in good health. The CDR3 nucleotides are TGTGCCAGCAGCTTATTGAGCGGGAGGCTAGGGGAGCAGTTCTTC. This gives the protein CASSLLSGRLGEQFF. Full variable domain (missing parts from reference TRBV7-6 and TRBJ2-1): GAGVSQSPRYKVTKRGQDVALRCDPISGHVSLYWYRQALGQGPEFLTYFNYEAQQDKSGLPNDRFSAERPEGSISTLTIQRTEQRDSAMYRCASSLLSGRLGEQFFGPGTRLTVL.